The sequence of this T cell receptor (beta chain) was determined in a study of blood T cell repertoires in COVID-19. Study context: Acute-phase and convalescent COVID-19 samples originated in the United States, Italy and Spain. T cells, B-cell-depleted T cells, or PBMCs provided the cDNA or gDNA that served as material.

Germline assignment: CDR1 MDHEN and CDR2 SYDVKM. Trimming cost V 5 bases and J 0 bases; bases outside gene matches: 8. This CDR3 comprises 18 residues. Measured with immunoSEQ multiplex PCR; TCRdb has only the in-frame clones, and not every one. The sample includes hundreds of thousands of clones, approximately 90% seen only once; the top ten take under 8%. Patients at the Seattle site were enrolled during active infection and followed longitudinally. The source of this sequence is a woman younger than 45 with COVID-19, enrolled during active disease. The sequencing input was peripheral blood. The chain is built from TRBV28 and TRBJ1-6, with 9 bases that match TRBD1. The CDR3 region has the DNA TGTGCCAGCAGTCGCCTGACAGGGGGAGGCTCCTATAATTCACCCCTCCACTTT. Protein product: CASSRLTGGGSYNSPLHF.